This T cell receptor (beta chain) was found in a study of early T cells in non-severe SARS-CoV-2 infection. Overall study context: Sequencing input comprised bulk RNA from unsorted whole blood; chain pairing was not available. Findings and caveats of the study: Matching results from VDJdb favored anti-spike CD8 responses, leaving private and CD4 specificities undetected.

As concerns this clonotype: As yet, its antigen is unknown.

V lost 4 bases and J lost 6; bases outside the gene matches: 6. Germline-derived CDR1 and CDR2 are MDHEN and SYDVKM. The CDR3 length is 14 residues. TCRdb re-analysed the 5' RACE reads in MiXCR, keeping a single row per CDR3 protein. The sample yields 99,000 or so distinct CDR3 sequences, approximately 16% seen once. The clonotype originates from an adult who was a healthcare worker with PCR-confirmed SARS-CoV-2 infection or an uninfected control (not recorded which). The V and J genes are TRBV28 and TRBJ2-7, with TRBD2 identical over 10 bases. Sequences were obtained from whole blood. CDR3 in amino acids: CASSSSGRAGEQYF. As DNA, the CDR3 is TGTGCCAGCAGTTCCAGCGGGAGGGCCGGCGAGCAGTACTTC.